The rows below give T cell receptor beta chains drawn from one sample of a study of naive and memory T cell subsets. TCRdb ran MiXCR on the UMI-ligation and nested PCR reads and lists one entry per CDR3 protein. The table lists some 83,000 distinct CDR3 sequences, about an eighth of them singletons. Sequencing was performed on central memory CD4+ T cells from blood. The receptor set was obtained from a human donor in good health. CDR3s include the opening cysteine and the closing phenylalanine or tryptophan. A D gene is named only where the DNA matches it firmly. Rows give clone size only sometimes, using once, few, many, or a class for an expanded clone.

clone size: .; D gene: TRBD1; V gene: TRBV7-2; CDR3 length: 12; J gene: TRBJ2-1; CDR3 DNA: TGTGCCAGCACCATGACAGGGGACGAGCAGTTCTTC; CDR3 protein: CASTMTGDEQFF
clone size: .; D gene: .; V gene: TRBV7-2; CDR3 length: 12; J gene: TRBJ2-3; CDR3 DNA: TGTGCCAGCAGCTTACGTGTCGATACGCAGTATTTT; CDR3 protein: CASSLRVDTQYF
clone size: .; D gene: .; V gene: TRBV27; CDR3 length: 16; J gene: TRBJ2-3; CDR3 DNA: TGTGCCAGCAGTTTATGGGTCCTCTCTAGCACAGATACGCAGTATTTT; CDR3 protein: CASSLWVLSSTDTQYF
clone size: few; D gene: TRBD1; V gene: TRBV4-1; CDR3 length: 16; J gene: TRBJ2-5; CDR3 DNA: TGCGCCAGCAGCCAAGCCGGGGACAGGTACCAAGAGACCCAGTACTTC; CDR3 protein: CASSQAGDRYQETQYF
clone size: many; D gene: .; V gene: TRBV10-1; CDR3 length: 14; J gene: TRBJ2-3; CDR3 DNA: TGCGCCAGCAGTGAGTCGCCAGGATCAATGGGGCAGTATTTT; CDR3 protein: CASSESPGSMGQYF
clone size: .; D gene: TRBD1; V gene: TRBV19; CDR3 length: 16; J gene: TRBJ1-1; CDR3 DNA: TGTGCCAGTAGTTCGGAAGGGACAGGTTTGAACACTGAAGCTTTCTTT; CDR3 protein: CASSSEGTGLNTEAFF
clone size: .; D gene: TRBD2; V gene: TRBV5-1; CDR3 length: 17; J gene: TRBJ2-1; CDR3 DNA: TGCGCCAGCAGCTTGGGATTACTAGCGGGAATCAACAATGAGCAGTTCTTC; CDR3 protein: CASSLGLLAGINNEQFF
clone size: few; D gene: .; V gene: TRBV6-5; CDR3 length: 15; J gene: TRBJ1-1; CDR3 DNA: TGTGCCAGCAGAATTAAAGGTGGTTGGGGTAGTGAAGCTTTCTTT; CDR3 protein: CASRIKGGWGSEAFF
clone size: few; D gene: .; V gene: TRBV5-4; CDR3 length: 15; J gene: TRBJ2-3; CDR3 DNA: TGTGCCAGCAGCCCGGATGGAGGGGGCACAGATACGCAGTATTTT; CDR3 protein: CASSPDGGGTDTQYF
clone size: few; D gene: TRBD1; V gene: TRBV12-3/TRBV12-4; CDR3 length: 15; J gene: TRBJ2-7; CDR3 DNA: TGTGCCAGCAGCGCTGGACAGGGCCGCTCCTACGAGCAGTACTTC; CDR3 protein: CASSAGQGRSYEQYF
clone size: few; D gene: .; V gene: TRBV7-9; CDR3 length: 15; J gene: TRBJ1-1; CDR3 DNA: TGTGCCAGCAGCTTAGCTACTCAGGGTCGCGGGGAAGCTTTCTTT; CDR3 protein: CASSLATQGRGEAFF
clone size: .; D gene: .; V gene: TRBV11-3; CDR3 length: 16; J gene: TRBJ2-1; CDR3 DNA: TGTGCCAGCAGCCTCGAAAGCGGAGACTTCTCCAATGAGCAGTTCTTC; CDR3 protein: CASSLESGDFSNEQFF
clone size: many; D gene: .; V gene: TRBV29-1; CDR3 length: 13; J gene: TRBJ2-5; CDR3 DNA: TGCAGCGTTGATCAGGGGGGAGGAGAGACCCAGTACTTC; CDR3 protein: CSVDQGGGETQYF
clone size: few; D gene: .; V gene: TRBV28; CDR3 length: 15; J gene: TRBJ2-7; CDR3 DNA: TGTGCCAGCAGTTTGAGTACGGGAGTGCCCTACGAGCAGTACTTC; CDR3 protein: CASSLSTGVPYEQYF
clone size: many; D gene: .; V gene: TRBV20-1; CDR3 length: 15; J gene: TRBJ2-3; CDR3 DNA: TGCAGTGCTAGAGAACAGGTGGAGGTGGGCGATACGCAGTATTTT; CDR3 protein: CSAREQVEVGDTQYF
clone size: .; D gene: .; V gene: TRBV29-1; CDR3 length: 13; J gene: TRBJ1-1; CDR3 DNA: TGCAGCGTTGACCGGCTGCAAACCGCTGAAGCTTTCTTT; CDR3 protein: CSVDRLQTAEAFF
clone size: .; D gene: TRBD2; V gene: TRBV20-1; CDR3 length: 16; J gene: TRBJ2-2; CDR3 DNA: TGCAGTGCTAGTTGGGTCCTAGCGGGAGGAACCGGGGAGCTGTTTTTT; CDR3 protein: CSASWVLAGGTGELFF
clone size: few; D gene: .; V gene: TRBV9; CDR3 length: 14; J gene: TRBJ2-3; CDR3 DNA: TGTGCCAGCAGCGCGACGGATAGGGGGGATACGCAGTATTTT; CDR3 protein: CASSATDRGDTQYF
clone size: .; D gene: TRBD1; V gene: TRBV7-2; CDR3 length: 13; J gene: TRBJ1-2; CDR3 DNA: TGTGCCAGCAGCCACCGGGACAGGGATGGCTACACCTTC; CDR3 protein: CASSHRDRDGYTF
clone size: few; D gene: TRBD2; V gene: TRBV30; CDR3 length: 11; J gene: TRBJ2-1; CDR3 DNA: TGTGCCTGGAGTGTACGGGACTACCCGTTCTTC; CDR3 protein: CAWSVRDYPFF
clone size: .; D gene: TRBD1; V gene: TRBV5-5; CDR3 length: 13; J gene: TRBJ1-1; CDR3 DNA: TGTGCCAGCAGCGCTGGGGACAGGGAAACGGCTTTCTTT; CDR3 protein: CASSAGDRETAFF
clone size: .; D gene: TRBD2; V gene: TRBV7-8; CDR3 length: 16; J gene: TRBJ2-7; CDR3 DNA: TGTGCCAGCAGCTTAAGAAGTAGCGGGAGCTTAGTCGAGCAGTACTTC; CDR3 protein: CASSLRSSGSLVEQYF
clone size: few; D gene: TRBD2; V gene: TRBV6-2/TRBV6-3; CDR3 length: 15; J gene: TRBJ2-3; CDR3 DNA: TGTGCCAGCACCGATACTAGCGGCCGCACAGATACGCAGTATTTT; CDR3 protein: CASTDTSGRTDTQYF
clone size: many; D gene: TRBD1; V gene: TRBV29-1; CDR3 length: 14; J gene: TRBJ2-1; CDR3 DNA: TGCAGCGTTACTAGGACAGGGTCCTACAATGAGCAGTTCTTC; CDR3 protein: CSVTRTGSYNEQFF